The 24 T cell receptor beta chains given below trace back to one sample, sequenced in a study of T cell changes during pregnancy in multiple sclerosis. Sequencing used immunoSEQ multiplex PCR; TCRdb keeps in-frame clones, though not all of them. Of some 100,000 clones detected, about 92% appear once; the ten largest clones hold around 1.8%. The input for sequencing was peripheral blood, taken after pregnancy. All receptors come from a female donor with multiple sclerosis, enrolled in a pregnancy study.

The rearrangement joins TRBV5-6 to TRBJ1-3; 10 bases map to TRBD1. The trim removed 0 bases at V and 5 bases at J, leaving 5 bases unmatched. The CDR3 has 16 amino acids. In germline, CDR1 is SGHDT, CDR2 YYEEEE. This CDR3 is CASSLAGQGHRNTIYF. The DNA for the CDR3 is TGTGCCAGCAGCTTGGCGGGACAGGGGCATAGAAACACCATATATTTT.

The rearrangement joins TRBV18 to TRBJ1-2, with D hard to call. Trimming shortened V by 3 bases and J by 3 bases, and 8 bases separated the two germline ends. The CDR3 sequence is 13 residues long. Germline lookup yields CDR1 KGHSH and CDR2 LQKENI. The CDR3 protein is CASSPSGDYGYTF. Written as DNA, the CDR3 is TGTGCCAGCTCACCTTCAGGCGACTATGGCTACACCTTC.

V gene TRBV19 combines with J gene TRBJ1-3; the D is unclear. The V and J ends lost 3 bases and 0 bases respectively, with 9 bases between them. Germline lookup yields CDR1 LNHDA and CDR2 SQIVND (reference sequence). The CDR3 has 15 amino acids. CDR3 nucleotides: TGTGCCAGTAGTATTTTGGGCATCTCTGGAAACACCATATATTTT. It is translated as CASSILGISGNTIYF.

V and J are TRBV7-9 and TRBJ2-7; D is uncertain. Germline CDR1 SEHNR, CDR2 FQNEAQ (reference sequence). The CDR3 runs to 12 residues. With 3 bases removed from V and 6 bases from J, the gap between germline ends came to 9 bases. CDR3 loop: CASSFGSPEQYF. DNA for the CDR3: TGTGCCAGCAGCTTCGGGTCCCCCGAGCAGTACTTC. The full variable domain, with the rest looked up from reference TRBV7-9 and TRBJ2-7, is DTGVSQNPRHKITKRGQNVTFRCDPISEHNRLYWYRQTLGQGPEFLTYFQNEAQLEKSRLLSDRFSAERPKGSFSTLEIQRTEQGDSAMYLCASSFGSPEQYFGPGTRLTVT.

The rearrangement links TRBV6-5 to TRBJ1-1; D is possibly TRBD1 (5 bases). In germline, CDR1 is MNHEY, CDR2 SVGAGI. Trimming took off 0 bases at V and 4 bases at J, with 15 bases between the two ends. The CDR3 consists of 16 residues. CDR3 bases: TGTGCCAGCAGTTACTCGATACGACAGAGAAGCACTGAAGCTTTCTTT. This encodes CASSYSIRQRSTEAFF.

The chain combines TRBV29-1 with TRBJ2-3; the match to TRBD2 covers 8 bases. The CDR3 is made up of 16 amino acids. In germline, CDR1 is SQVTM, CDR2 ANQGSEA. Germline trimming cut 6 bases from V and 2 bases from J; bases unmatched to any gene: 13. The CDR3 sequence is CSVRGGASGSTDTQYF. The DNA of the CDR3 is TGCAGCGTGAGGGGAGGGGCTAGCGGGTCCACAGATACGCAGTATTTT.

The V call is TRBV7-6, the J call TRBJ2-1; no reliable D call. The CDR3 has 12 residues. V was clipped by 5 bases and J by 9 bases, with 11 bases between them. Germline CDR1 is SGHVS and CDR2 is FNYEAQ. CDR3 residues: CASSRQTGEQFF. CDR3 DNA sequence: TGTGCCAGCAGCCGTCAAACTGGTGAGCAGTTCTTC.

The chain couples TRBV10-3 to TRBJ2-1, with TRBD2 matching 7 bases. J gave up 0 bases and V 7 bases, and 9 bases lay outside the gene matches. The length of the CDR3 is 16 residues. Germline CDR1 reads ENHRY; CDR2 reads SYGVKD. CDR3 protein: CAITLTAGSSYNEQFF. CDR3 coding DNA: TGTGCCATCACTCTAACAGCGGGGTCCTCCTACAATGAGCAGTTCTTC.

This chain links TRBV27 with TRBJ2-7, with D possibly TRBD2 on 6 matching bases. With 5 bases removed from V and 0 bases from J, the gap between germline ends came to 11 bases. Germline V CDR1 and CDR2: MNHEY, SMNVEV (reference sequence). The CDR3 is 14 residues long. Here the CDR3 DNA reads TGTGCCAGCAGTGTGACTAGGGACTCCTACGAGCAGTACTTC. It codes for CASSVTRDSYEQYF.

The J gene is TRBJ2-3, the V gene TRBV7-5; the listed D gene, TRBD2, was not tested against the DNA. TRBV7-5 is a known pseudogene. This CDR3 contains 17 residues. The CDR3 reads CARSTGPVAGVYVTQYF. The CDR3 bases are TGTGCCAGAAGTACAGGTCCGGTGGCGGGAGTTTATGTTACGCAGTATTTT.

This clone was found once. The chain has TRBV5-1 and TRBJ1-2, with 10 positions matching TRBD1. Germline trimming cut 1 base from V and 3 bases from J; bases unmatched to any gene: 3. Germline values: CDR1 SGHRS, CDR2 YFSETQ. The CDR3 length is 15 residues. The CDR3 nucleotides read TGCGCCAGCAGCTTGTTGGGGACAGGGGACTATGGCTACACCTTC. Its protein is CASSLLGTGDYGYTF.

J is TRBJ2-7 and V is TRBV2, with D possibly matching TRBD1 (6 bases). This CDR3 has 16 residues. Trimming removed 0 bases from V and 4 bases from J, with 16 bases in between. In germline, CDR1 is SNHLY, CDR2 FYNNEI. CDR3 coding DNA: TGTGCCAGCAGTGAAGCTTTGTCAGGGGTATTGTACGAGCAGTACTTC. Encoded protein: CASSEALSGVLYEQYF. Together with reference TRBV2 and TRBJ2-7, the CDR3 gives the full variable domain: EPEVTQTPSHQVTQMGQEVILRCVPISNHLYFYWYRQILGQKVEFLVSFYNNEISEKSEIFDDQFSVERPDGSNFTLKIRSTKLEDSAMYFCASSEALSGVLYEQYFGPGTRLTVT.

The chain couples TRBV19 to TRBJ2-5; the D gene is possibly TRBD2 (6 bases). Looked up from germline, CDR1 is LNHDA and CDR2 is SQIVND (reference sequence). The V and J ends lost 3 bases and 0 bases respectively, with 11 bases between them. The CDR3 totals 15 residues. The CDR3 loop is CASSMKGGDQETQYF. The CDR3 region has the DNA TGTGCCAGTAGTATGAAAGGCGGGGACCAAGAGACCCAGTACTTC. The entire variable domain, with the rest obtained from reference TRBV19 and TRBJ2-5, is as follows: DGGITQSPKYLFRKEGQNVTLSCEQNLNHDAMYWYRQDPGQGLRLIYYSQIVNDFQKGDIAEGYSVSREKKESFPLTVTSAQKNPTAFYLCASSMKGGDQETQYFGPGTRLLVL.

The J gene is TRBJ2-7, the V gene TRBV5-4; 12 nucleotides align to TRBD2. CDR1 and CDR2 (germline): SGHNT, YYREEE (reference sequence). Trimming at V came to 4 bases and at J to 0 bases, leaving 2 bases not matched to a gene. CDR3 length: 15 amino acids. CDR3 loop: CASSLTSGSSYEQYF. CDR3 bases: TGTGCCAGCAGCCTGACTAGCGGGAGCTCCTACGAGCAGTACTTC.

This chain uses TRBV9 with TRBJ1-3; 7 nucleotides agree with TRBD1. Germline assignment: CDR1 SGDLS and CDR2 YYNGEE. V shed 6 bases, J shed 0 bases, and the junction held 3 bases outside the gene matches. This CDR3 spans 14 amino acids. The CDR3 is CASTRGDSGNTIYF. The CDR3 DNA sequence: TGTGCCAGCACCAGGGGGGACTCTGGAAACACCATATATTTT.

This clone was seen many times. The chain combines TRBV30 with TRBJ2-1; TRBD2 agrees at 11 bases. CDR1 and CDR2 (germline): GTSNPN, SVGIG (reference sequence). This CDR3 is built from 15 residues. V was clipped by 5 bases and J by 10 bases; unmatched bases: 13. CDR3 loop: CAWQSTGLAEREQFF. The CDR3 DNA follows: TGTGCCTGGCAAAGCACGGGACTAGCGGAACGAGAGCAGTTCTTC.

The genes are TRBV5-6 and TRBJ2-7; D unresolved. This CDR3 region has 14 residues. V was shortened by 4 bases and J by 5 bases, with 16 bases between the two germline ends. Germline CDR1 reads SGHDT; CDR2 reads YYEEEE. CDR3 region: CASSPVLYAHEQYF. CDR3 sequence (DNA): TGTGCCAGCAGCCCAGTACTATATGCTCACGAGCAGTACTTC.

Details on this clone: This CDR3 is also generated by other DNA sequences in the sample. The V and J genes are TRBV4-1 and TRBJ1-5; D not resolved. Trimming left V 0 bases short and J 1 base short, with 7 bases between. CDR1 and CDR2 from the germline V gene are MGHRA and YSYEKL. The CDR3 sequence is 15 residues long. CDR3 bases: TGCGCCAGCAGCCAAGAACCGGGAAGCAATCAGCCCCAGCATTTT. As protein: CASSQEPGSNQPQHF.

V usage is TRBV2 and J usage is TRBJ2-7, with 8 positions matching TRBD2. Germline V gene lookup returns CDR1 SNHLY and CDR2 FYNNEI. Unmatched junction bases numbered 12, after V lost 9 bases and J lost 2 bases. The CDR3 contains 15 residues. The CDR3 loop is CASILGLAFAYEQYF. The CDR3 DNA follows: TGTGCCAGTATCTTAGGACTAGCCTTTGCCTACGAGCAGTACTTC.

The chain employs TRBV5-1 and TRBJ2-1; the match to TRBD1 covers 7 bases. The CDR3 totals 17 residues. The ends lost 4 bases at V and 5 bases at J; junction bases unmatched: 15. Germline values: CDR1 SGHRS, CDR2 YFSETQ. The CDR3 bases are TGCGCCAGCAGCCCGACGGCCCGGGGACAGCTCAACAATGAGCAGTTCTTC. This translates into CASSPTARGQLNNEQFF. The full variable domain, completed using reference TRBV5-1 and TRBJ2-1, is KAGVTQTPRYLIKTRGQQVTLSCSPISGHRSVSWYQQTPGQGLQFLFEYFSETQRNKGNFPGRFSGRQFSNSRSEMNVSTLELGDSALYLCASSPTARGQLNNEQFFGPGTRLTVL.

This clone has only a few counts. The CDR3 DNA follows: TGTGCCAGCAGTTCCGAACAGGGAAAACTGTTTTTT. As protein: CASSSEQGKLFF. This rearrangement joins TRBV6-5 to TRBJ1-4, with D tentatively TRBD1 (6 bases). The CDR3 has 12 residues. Trimming removed 4 bases from V and 10 bases from J, with 10 bases in between. Germline values: CDR1 MNHEY, CDR2 SVGAGI.

The CDR3 is CASSFPTGTSGPLRDTQYF. CDR3 coding DNA: TGTGCCAGCAGCTTTCCCACCGGGACTAGCGGGCCTTTAAGAGATACGCAGTATTTT. The chain employs TRBV11-3 and TRBJ2-3; 12 positions match TRBD2. This CDR3 contains 19 residues. CDR1 is SGHNT, CDR2 YENEEA, per germline. After removal of 3 bases from V and 5 bases from J, the junction contained 15 bases not matched to a gene.

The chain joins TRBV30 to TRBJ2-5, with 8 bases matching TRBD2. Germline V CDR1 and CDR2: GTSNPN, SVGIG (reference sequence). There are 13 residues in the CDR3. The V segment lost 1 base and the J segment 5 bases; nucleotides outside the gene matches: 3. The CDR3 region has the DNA TGTGCCTGGAGTGCTGGGACTAGGGAGACCCAGTACTTC. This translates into CAWSAGTRETQYF.

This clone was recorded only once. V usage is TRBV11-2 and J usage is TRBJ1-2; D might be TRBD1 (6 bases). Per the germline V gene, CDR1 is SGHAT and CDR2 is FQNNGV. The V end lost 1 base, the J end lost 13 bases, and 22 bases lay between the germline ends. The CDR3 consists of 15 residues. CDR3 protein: CASSLVGGLAMGGTF. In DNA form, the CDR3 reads TGTGCCAGCAGCTTAGTCGGGGGGCTCGCCATGGGGGGCACCTTC. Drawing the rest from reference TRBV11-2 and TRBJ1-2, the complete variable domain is EAGVAQSPRYKIIEKRQSVAFWCNPISGHATLYWYQQILGQGPKLLIQFQNNGVVDDSQLPKDRFSAERLKGVDSTLKIQPAKLEDSAVYLCASSLVGGLAMGGTFGSGTRLTVV.